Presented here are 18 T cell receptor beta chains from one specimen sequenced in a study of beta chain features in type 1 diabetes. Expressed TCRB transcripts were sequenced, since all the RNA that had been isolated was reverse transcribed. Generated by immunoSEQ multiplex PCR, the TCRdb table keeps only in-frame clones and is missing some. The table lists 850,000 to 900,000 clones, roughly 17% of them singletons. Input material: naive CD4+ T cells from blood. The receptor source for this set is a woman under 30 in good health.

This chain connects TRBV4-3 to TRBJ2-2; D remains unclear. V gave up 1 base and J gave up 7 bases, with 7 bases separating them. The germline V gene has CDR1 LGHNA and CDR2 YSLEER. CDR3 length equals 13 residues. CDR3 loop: CASSQVQNGELFF. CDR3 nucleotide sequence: TGCGCCAGCAGCCAAGTCCAGAACGGGGAGCTGTTTTTT.

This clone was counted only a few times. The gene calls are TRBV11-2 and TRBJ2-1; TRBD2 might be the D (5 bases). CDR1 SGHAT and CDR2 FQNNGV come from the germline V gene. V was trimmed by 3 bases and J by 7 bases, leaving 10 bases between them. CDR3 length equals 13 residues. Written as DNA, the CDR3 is TGTGCCAGCAGCTTCGCCCAGCGGAATGAGCAGTTCTTC. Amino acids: CASSFAQRNEQFF. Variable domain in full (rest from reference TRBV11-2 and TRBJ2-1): EAGVAQSPRYKIIEKRQSVAFWCNPISGHATLYWYQQILGQGPKLLIQFQNNGVVDDSQLPKDRFSAERLKGVDSTLKIQPAKLEDSAVYLCASSFAQRNEQFFGPGTRLTVL.

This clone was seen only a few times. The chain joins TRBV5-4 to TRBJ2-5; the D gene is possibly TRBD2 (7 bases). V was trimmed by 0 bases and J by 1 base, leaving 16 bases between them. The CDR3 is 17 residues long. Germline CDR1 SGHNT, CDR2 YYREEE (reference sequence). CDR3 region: CASSLARRGDTQETQYF. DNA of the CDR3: TGTGCCAGCAGCTTGGCCCGCCGGGGGGACACCCAAGAGACCCAGTACTTC.

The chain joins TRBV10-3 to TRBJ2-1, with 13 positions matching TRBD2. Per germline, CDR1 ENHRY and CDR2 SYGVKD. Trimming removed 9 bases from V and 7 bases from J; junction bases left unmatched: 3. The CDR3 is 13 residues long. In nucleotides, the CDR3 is TGTGCCATTACTAGCGGGAGGGCTAATGAGCAGTTCTTC. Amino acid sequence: CAITSGRANEQFF.

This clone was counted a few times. CDR3 sequence (DNA): TGTGCCAGCAGCTTGAGCCGGACAGGTCCGGATGGCTACACCTTC. Translating gives CASSLSRTGPDGYTF. The V gene is TRBV7-9, the J gene TRBJ1-2, with 7 bases identical to TRBD1. The CDR3 covers 15 residues. Per the germline V gene, CDR1 is SEHNR and CDR2 is FQNEAQ (reference sequence). With V trimmed by 3 bases and J by 6 bases, 10 bases remained unmatched.

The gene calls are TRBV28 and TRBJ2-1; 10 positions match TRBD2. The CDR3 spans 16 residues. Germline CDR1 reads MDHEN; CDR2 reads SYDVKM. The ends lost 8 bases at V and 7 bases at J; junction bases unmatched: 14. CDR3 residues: CASHTPLAGVGNEQFF. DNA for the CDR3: TGTGCCAGCCACACCCCCCTAGCGGGAGTCGGGAATGAGCAGTTCTTC.

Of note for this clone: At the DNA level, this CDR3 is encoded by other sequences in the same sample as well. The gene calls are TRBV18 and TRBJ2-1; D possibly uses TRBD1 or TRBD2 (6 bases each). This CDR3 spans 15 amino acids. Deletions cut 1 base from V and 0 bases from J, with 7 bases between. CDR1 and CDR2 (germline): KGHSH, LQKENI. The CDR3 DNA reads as TGTGCCAGCTCACCACAGGGGGGCTCCTACAATGAGCAGTTCTTC. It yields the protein CASSPQGGSYNEQFF.

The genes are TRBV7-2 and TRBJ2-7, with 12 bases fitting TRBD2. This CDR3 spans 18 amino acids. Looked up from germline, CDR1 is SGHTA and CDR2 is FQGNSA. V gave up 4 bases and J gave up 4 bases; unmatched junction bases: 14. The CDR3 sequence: CASSSLAGGSLWGYEQYF. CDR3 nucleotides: TGTGCCAGCAGCTCACTAGCGGGAGGATCCCTTTGGGGATACGAGCAGTACTTC. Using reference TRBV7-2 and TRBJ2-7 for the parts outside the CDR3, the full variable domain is GAGVSQSPSNKVTEKGKDVELRCDPISGHTALYWYRQSLGQGLEFLIYFQGNSAPDKSGLPSDRFSAERTGGSVSTLTIQRTQQEDSAVYLCASSSLAGGSLWGYEQYFGPGTRLTVT.

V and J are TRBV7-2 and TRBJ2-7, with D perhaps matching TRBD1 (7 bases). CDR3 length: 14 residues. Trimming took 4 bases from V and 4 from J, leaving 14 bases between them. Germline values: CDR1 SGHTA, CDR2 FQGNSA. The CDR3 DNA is TGTGCCAGCAGCTCCATATCAGGGGGGTACGAGCAGTACTTC. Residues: CASSSISGGYEQYF. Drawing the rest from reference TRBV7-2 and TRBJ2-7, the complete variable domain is GAGVSQSPSNKVTEKGKDVELRCDPISGHTALYWYRQSLGQGLEFLIYFQGNSAPDKSGLPSDRFSAERTGGSVSTLTIQRTQQEDSAVYLCASSSISGGYEQYFGPGTRLTVT.

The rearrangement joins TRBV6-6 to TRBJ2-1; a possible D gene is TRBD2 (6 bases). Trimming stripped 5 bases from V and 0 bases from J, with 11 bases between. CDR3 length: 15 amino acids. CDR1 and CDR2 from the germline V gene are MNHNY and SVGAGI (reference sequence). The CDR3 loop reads CASSNPSVSYNEQFF. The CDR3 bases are TGTGCCAGCAGTAACCCTAGCGTCTCCTACAATGAGCAGTTCTTC.

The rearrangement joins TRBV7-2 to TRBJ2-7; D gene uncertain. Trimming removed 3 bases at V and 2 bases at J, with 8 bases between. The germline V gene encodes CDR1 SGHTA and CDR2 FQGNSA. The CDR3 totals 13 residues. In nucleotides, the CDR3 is TGTGCCAGCAGCTTTGCACCTGCCTACGAGCAGTACTTC. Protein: CASSFAPAYEQYF.

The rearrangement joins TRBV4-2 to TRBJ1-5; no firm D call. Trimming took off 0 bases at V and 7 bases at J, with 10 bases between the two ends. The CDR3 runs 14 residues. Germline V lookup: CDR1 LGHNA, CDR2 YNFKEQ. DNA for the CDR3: TGTGCCAGCAGCCAAGATTGGCCATCCCAGCCCCAGCATTTT. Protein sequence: CASSQDWPSQPQHF.

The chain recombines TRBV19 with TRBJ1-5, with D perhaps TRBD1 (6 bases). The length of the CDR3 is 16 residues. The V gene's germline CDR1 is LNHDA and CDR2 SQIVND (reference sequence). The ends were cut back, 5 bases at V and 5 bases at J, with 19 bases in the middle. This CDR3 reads CASSVPKRGDHQPQHF. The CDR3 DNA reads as TGTGCCAGTAGTGTCCCCAAAAGGGGGGATCATCAGCCCCAGCATTTT.

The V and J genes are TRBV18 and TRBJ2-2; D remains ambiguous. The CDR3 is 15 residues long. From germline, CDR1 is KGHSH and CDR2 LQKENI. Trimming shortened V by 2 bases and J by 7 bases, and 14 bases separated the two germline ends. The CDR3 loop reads CASSPRVFRGGELFF. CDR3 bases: TGTGCCAGCTCACCAAGGGTTTTTCGTGGCGGGGAGCTGTTTTTT.

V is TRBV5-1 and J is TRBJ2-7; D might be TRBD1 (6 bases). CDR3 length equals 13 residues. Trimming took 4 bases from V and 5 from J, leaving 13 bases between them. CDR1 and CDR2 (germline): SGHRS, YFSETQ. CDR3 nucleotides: TGCGCCAGCAGCGCCGACAGGCTGAACGAGCAGTACTTC. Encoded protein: CASSADRLNEQYF. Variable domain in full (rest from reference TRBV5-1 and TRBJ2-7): KAGVTQTPRYLIKTRGQQVTLSCSPISGHRSVSWYQQTPGQGLQFLFEYFSETQRNKGNFPGRFSGRQFSNSRSEMNVSTLELGDSALYLCASSADRLNEQYFGPGTRLTVT.

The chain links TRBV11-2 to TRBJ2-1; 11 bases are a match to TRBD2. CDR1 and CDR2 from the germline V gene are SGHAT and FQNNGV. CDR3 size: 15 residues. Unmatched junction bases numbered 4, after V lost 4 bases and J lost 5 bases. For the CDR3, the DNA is TGTGCCAGCAGCTATCGACTAGCGGGGAACAATGAGCAGTTCTTC. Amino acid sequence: CASSYRLAGNNEQFF.

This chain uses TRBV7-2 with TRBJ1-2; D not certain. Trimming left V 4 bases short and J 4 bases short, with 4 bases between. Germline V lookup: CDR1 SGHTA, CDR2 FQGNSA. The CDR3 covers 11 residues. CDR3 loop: CASSSAYGYTF. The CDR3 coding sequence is TGTGCCAGCAGCTCGGCCTATGGCTACACCTTC.

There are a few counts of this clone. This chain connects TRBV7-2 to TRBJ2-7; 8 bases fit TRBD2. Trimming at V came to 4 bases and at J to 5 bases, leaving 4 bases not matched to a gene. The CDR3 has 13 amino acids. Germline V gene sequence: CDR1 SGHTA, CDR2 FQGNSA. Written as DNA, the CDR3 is TGTGCCAGCAGCTCACTAGCGGCAAACGAGCAGTACTTC. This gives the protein CASSSLAANEQYF.